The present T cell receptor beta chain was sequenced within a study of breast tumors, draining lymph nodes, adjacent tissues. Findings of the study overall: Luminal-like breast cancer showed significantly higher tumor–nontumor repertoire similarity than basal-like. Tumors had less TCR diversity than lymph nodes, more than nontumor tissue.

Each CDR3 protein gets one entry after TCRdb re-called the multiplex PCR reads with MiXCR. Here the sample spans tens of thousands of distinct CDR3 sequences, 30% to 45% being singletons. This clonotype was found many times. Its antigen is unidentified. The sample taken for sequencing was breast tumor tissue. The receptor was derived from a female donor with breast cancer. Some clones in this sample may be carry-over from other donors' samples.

DNA for the CDR3: TGTGCCAGCAGCGCCCGACTAGCGGGAGGGCCCATCCAAGAGACCCAGTACTTC. The encoded protein is CASSARLAGGPIQETQYF. The J gene is TRBJ2-5, the V gene TRBV7-2; TRBD2 matches 14 bases. V lost 5 bases and J lost 1; bases outside the gene matches: 9. Looked up from germline, CDR1 is SGHTA and CDR2 is FQGNSA. The CDR3 sequence is 18 residues long. Based on the CDR3 plus reference TRBV7-2 and TRBJ2-5, the full variable domain is GAGVSQSPSNKVTEKGKDVELRCDPISGHTALYWYRQSLGQGLEFLIYFQGNSAPDKSGLPSDRFSAERTGGSVSTLTIQRTQQEDSAVYLCASSARLAGGPIQETQYFGPGTRLLVL.